Described below is a single T cell receptor (beta chain) sequence and its context. Its antigen is still unknown. Sequencing was performed with immunoSEQ multiplex PCR; in TCRdb, only in-frame clones are kept and a portion is missing. The sample records 99,000 or so clones, 93% being singletons. Germline V gives CDR1 LNHDA, CDR2 SQIVND (reference sequence). The V segment lost 6 bases and the J segment 3 bases; nucleotides outside the gene matches: 11. The CDR3 consists of 17 residues. This sample was taken from a study of T cell responses to AZD1222 COVID-19 vaccine. General study results and limits: Seropositive status at baseline applied to only five to seven AZD1222 recipients. Across the whole spike, CD4 TCRs peaked at regions 160-218 and 743-854. Close to half of all spike-specific TCRs reportedly target regions of the variants that are unmutated. Donors were chiefly white British, with a greater number of females, and clonal diversity was perhaps underestimated.

This receptor was obtained from an adult in good health. The chain recombines TRBV19 with TRBJ1-6; 7 bases are a match to TRBD1. The sequencing used peripheral blood, collected on day 0 of AZD1222 vaccination. This CDR3 reads CASRGPRTGLYNSPLHF. The CDR3 nucleotides are TGTGCCAGTAGGGGCCCCAGGACAGGCCTCTATAATTCACCCCTCCACTTT.